This T cell receptor (beta chain) originates from a study of shared clonotypes between healthy human individuals. Study at large: Every donor yielded three CD4 naive, three CD4 memory, two CD8 naive and one CD8 memory plate.

Germline V lookup: CDR1 MDHEN, CDR2 SYDVKM. Trimming left V 4 bases short and J 3 bases short, with 9 bases between. The length of the CDR3 is 13 residues. CD45RO-negative cells were positively selected for CCR7, leaving out terminally differentiated effector memory CD45RA+ cells. Measured with immunoSEQ multiplex PCR; TCRdb has only the in-frame clones, and not every one. The sample shows about 2.1 million clones, 90% to 95% of them seen only once. This clonotype originated in a man aged 18 to 30 in good health. Some clones in this sample may be carry-over from other donors' samples. The chain is built from TRBV28 and TRBJ1-2, with D maybe TRBD1 (5 bases). The specimen was naive CD8+ T cells from PBMCs. The CDR3 bases are TGTGCCAGCAGTTCCAGGGTATACTATGGCTACACCTTC. Translated: CASSSRVYYGYTF.